The clone carrying this TCR beta chain has a count of ten or more. Specified time point: patch test 1, 2 weeks after DPC sensitization. The treatment is: therapeutic diphenylcyclopropenone sensitization with weekly scalp DPC. This sample is drawn from a study of human T cells and chemical hapten exposure. Overall study: DPC at 0.01% went onto the upper back in patch tests, read at 6 days.

TCRdb ran MiXCR on the RACE reads and lists one entry per CDR3 protein. The table shows 340,000 or so distinct CDR3 sequences, with approximately 6.9% occurring only once. This material consisted of whole blood, taken in connection with sensitization to the hapten diphenylcyclopropenone (DPC). This receptor was obtained from a woman aged 18 to 35 with alopecia areata. Some clones in this sample may be carry-over from other donors' samples.

Written as DNA, the CDR3 is TGTGCCAGCAGTTACTCACTTTGGGACGAGCAGTACTTC. This encodes CASSYSLWDEQYF. The chain links TRBV6-2 or TRBV6-3 to TRBJ2-7, with D unclear. CDR1 MNHEY and CDR2 SVGEGT come from the germline V gene. CDR3 length: 13 amino acids. Trimming left V 0 bases short and J 5 bases short, with 8 bases between.